A single TCR beta chain is shown here with its context. The antigen is unknown. These data belong to a study of regulatory T cells in long-lasting Graves disease. The overall study: Patients met the persistent Graves' disease definition after over 5 years of antithyroid drugs with positive TSH receptor antibodies.

Time point noted: persistent/refractory GD, antithyroid drugs over 5 years with positive TRAb. PBMC RNA was the source of the TCR library. To make TCR beta libraries, researchers used iRepertoire HTBI primers and Arm-PCR of CDR3 regions. TCRdb re-called the multiplex PCR reads through MiXCR, storing one row per CDR3 protein. The sample gives roughly 400,000 distinct CDR3 sequences, under 25% of which show up once; more than 20% is in the top ten. CDR1 is MNHEY and CDR2 is SVGEGT in the germline V gene. This CDR3 is 14 amino acids long. Trimming cost V 5 bases and J 4 bases; bases outside gene matches: 5. Study outcomes and limitations: Persistent patients shared more public clonotypes (over 2,500) than new patients (approximately 1,000). Persistent disease was associated with favored TRBV28 usage and with favored use of TRBJ1-2 and TRBJ2-5.

Sequences were derived from peripheral blood mononuclear cells (PBMCs), sampled when the disease was refractory, from a patient treated with antithyroid drugs. The receptor was isolated from a female donor with Graves disease. The genes are TRBV6-2 or TRBV6-3 and TRBJ2-1, with TRBD2 identical over 7 bases. Here the CDR3 reads CASSTGTTYNEQFF. In nucleotides, the CDR3 is TGTGCCAGCAGTACCGGGACTACTTACAATGAGCAGTTCTTC.